This TCR beta chain comes out of a study of somatic mutations in cytotoxic T cells in rheumatoid arthritis. Repertoires were generated with immunoSEQ multiplex PCR, while TCRdb's copy carries only in-frame clones and drops some. The sample includes over 15,000 clones, about 81% seen only once; the top ten take about an eighth. This clone was picked up a small number of times. This sequence originates from an adult with rheumatoid arthritis. The specimen sequenced was CD8+ T cells sorted from blood.

Written as DNA, the CDR3 is TGTGCCAGCAGCCCGGGACAGAGCAATGAGCAGTTCTTC. Its protein is CASSPGQSNEQFF. The gene calls are TRBV7-8 and TRBJ2-1; 7 bases map to TRBD1. The CDR3 covers 13 residues. CDR1 is SGHVS and CDR2 is FQNEAQ in the germline V gene. V dropped 5 bases and J dropped 6; count of bases not matched to a gene: 4.